The clone carrying this T cell receptor (beta chain) has at least ten counts. Its specificity is unknown. These data originate in a study of T cells after posttransplantation cyclophosphamide. Busulfan-fludarabine conditioning, marrow transplant, and cyclophosphamide on days +3 and +4 were administered. The germline V and J ends were trimmed by 2 bases and 0 bases, with 11 bases remaining between them. CDR1 and CDR2 (germline): MNHNS, SASEGT. CDR3 length: 15 amino acids. Here immunoSEQ multiplex PCR was the method, and the copy in TCRdb shows in-frame clones only, minus some. The sample holds more than 9,000 clones, and no clone turns up only once. Study-wide results and limits: Recipient CMV seropositivity and CMV reactivation strongly tracked TRB clonality.

This clonotype was obtained from a female patient aged 40 to 55 who received an allogeneic stem cell transplant from a related donor, was CMV-positive, and had no GVHD. Some T cells may be provided by the graft donor. J is TRBJ2-7 and V is TRBV6-1, with D unclear. Source: PBMCs, taken after allogeneic stem cell transplant with posttransplant cyclophosphamide. The CDR3 loop reads CASSELRRSSYEQYF. In DNA, the CDR3 is TGTGCCAGCAGTGAACTGCGCCGGTCCTCCTACGAGCAGTACTTC.